The rows below give T cell receptor beta chains drawn from one sample of a study of PD-1 blockade in mismatch repair-deficient tumors. TCRdb keeps only in-frame clones here, not all; method: immunoSEQ multiplex PCR. The table records under 75,000 clones, more than 70% of them present only once. Sequencing used peripheral blood, obtained 52 weeks after starting pembrolizumab. All receptors derive from an adult with mismatch repair-deficient cancer. Each CDR3 is given with its conserved first and last residue. The order of the fields is V gene, D gene, J gene, clone size, CDR3 length, CDR3 protein, CDR3 DNA. A D gene is named only where the DNA matches it firmly. Not every row has a clone size; where given, it reads once, few, many or a size class.

v_gene: TRBV6-6; d_gene: NA; j_gene: TRBJ1-5; abundance: NA; len: 15; CDR3aa: CASSFLGRVNQPQHF; CDR3nt: TGTGCCAGCAGTTTCCTCGGACGGGTCAATCAGCCCCAGCATTTT
v_gene: TRBV28; d_gene: TRBD1; j_gene: TRBJ2-3; abundance: NA; len: 15; CDR3aa: CASSFRTGSTDTQYF; CDR3nt: TGTGCCAGCAGTTTTAGGACAGGTAGCACAGATACGCAGTATTTT
v_gene: TRBV10-3; d_gene: TRBD2; j_gene: TRBJ2-1; abundance: NA; len: 14; CDR3aa: CAISDEREEVGQFF; CDR3nt: TGTGCCATCAGTGACGAGCGGGAGGAAGTAGGGCAGTTCTTC
v_gene: TRBV30; d_gene: NA; j_gene: TRBJ2-7; abundance: NA; len: 18; CDR3aa: CAWSQGALKTSNLYEQYF; CDR3nt: TGTGCCTGGAGCCAAGGGGCATTAAAGACTAGTAACCTCTACGAGCAGTACTTC
v_gene: TRBV11-2; d_gene: TRBD2; j_gene: TRBJ2-7; abundance: NA; len: 15; CDR3aa: CASSPTSGRWDEQYF; CDR3nt: TGTGCCAGCAGTCCAACTAGCGGGAGGTGGGACGAGCAGTACTTC
v_gene: TRBV27; d_gene: TRBD2; j_gene: TRBJ2-5; abundance: NA; len: 16; CDR3aa: CASSSPGLAGVETQYF; CDR3nt: TGTGCCAGCAGTTCTCCGGGACTAGCGGGAGTTGAGACCCAGTACTTC
v_gene: TRBV5-1; d_gene: TRBD2; j_gene: TRBJ2-3; abundance: NA; len: 16; CDR3aa: CASRSGLAGDTDTQYF; CDR3nt: TGCGCCAGCAGATCGGGACTAGCGGGAGACACAGATACGCAGTATTTT
v_gene: TRBV5-5; d_gene: TRBD2; j_gene: TRBJ2-7; abundance: NA; len: 14; CDR3aa: CASSLVRTSYEQYF; CDR3nt: TGTGCCAGCAGCTTGGTACGGACTAGCTACGAGCAGTACTTC
v_gene: TRBV10-2; d_gene: NA; j_gene: TRBJ2-5; abundance: NA; len: 14; CDR3aa: CASSDRGPFETQYF; CDR3nt: TGCGCCAGCAGTGACAGAGGACCCTTTGAGACCCAGTACTTC
v_gene: TRBV6-1; d_gene: TRBD1; j_gene: TRBJ2-1; abundance: NA; len: 15; CDR3aa: CASTLTGAVYNEQFF; CDR3nt: TGTGCCAGCACCTTGACAGGGGCGGTCTACAATGAGCAGTTCTTC
v_gene: TRBV9; d_gene: NA; j_gene: TRBJ2-1; abundance: NA; len: 12; CDR3aa: CASSVERGEQFF; CDR3nt: TGTGCCAGCAGCGTAGAACGGGGTGAGCAGTTCTTC
v_gene: TRBV4-1; d_gene: TRBD1; j_gene: TRBJ1-2; abundance: NA; len: 16; CDR3aa: CASSQDLRTGSYGYTF; CDR3nt: TGCGCCAGCAGCCAAGACCTCCGGACAGGGTCCTATGGCTACACCTTC
v_gene: TRBV6-1; d_gene: TRBD1; j_gene: TRBJ2-7; abundance: NA; len: 13; CDR3aa: CASRGTGIDEQYF; CDR3nt: TGTGCCAGCAGGGGGACAGGGATCGACGAGCAGTACTTC
v_gene: TRBV4-1; d_gene: TRBD1; j_gene: TRBJ2-2; abundance: NA; len: 17; CDR3aa: CASSNTGGRTLTGELFF; CDR3nt: TGCGCCAGCAGCAACACAGGGGGCAGAACCCTAACCGGGGAGCTGTTTTTT
v_gene: TRBV11-2; d_gene: TRBD1; j_gene: TRBJ2-1; abundance: NA; len: 16; CDR3aa: CASSTRTGSSYNEQFF; CDR3nt: TGTGCCAGCAGCACACGGACAGGATCCTCCTACAATGAGCAGTTCTTC
v_gene: TRBV11-3; d_gene: NA; j_gene: TRBJ2-7; abundance: NA; len: 14; CDR3aa: CASSLGQLDYEQYF; CDR3nt: TGTGCCAGCAGCCTTGGGCAATTGGACTACGAGCAGTACTTC
v_gene: TRBV2; d_gene: TRBD1; j_gene: TRBJ2-5; abundance: NA; len: 13; CDR3aa: CATMDRGGQTQYF; CDR3nt: TGTGCCACCATGGACAGGGGTGGGCAGACCCAGTACTTC
v_gene: TRBV29-1; d_gene: TRBD1; j_gene: TRBJ2-5; abundance: NA; len: 14; CDR3aa: CSVGWTGRWETQYF; CDR3nt: TGCAGCGTGGGGTGGACAGGGAGGTGGGAGACCCAGTACTTC
v_gene: TRBV29-1; d_gene: NA; j_gene: TRBJ2-3; abundance: NA; len: 14; CDR3aa: CSVEGGRGTDTQYF; CDR3nt: TGCAGCGTTGAAGGGGGTCGAGGCACAGATACGCAGTATTTT
v_gene: TRBV6-7; d_gene: NA; j_gene: TRBJ2-3; abundance: NA; len: 17; CDR3aa: CASSYSKSLATTDTQYF; CDR3nt: TGTGCCAGCAGTTACTCGAAGTCCCTAGCGACAACAGATACGCAGTATTTT
v_gene: TRBV4-2; d_gene: NA; j_gene: TRBJ2-4; abundance: NA; len: 16; CDR3aa: CASSQDFRETKNIQYF; CDR3nt: TGTGCCAGCAGCCAAGATTTTAGGGAGACCAAAAACATTCAGTACTTC
v_gene: TRBV10-3; d_gene: NA; j_gene: TRBJ2-2; abundance: NA; len: 17; CDR3aa: CAISESPGKVYGGELFF; CDR3nt: TGTGCCATCAGTGAGTCCCCAGGGAAGGTTTATGGCGGGGAGCTGTTTTTT
v_gene: TRBV28; d_gene: TRBD2; j_gene: TRBJ2-7; abundance: NA; len: 17; CDR3aa: CASSTGTSGRISYEQYF; CDR3nt: TGTGCCAGCAGTACTGGGACTAGCGGGAGGATTTCCTACGAGCAGTACTTC
v_gene: TRBV11-2; d_gene: NA; j_gene: TRBJ1-1; abundance: few; len: 12; CDR3aa: CASSFGGTEAFF; CDR3nt: TGTGCCAGCAGCTTCGGGGGAACTGAAGCTTTCTTT
v_gene: TRBV10-2; d_gene: NA; j_gene: TRBJ2-7; abundance: NA; len: 13; CDR3aa: CASSESTVYEQYF; CDR3nt: TGCGCCAGCAGTGAGTCGACAGTATACGAGCAGTACTTC
v_gene: TRBV6-1; d_gene: NA; j_gene: TRBJ2-1; abundance: few; len: 13; CDR3aa: CASSWGKINEQFF; CDR3nt: TGTGCCAGCAGTTGGGGGAAGATCAATGAGCAGTTCTTC
v_gene: TRBV2; d_gene: NA; j_gene: TRBJ2-7; abundance: once; len: 15; CDR3aa: CASSRTVATKHEQYF; CDR3nt: TGTGCCAGCAGTAGAACCGTTGCGACCAAACACGAGCAGTACTTC
v_gene: TRBV5-1; d_gene: NA; j_gene: TRBJ2-4; abundance: NA; len: 16; CDR3aa: CASQPGVGIAKNIQYF; CDR3nt: TGCGCCAGTCAGCCGGGGGTCGGAATAGCCAAAAACATTCAGTACTTC
v_gene: TRBV7-2; d_gene: NA; j_gene: TRBJ2-2; abundance: NA; len: 16; CDR3aa: CASSYDLGRGTGELFF; CDR3nt: TGTGCCAGCAGTTACGACCTAGGGCGAGGCACCGGGGAGCTGTTTTTT
v_gene: TRBV4-1; d_gene: TRBD1; j_gene: TRBJ2-3; abundance: NA; len: 17; CDR3aa: CASSQGPQGASTDTQYF; CDR3nt: TGCGCCAGCAGCCAAGGTCCACAGGGGGCCTCCACAGATACGCAGTATTTT
v_gene: TRBV5-4; d_gene: NA; j_gene: TRBJ1-5; abundance: NA; len: 15; CDR3aa: CASSLAPGINQPQHF; CDR3nt: TGTGCCAGCAGCTTGGCTCCAGGGATCAATCAGCCCCAGCATTTT
v_gene: TRBV6-6; d_gene: TRBD2; j_gene: TRBJ2-1; abundance: NA; len: 12; CDR3aa: CASRASGNEQFF; CDR3nt: TGTGCCAGCCGGGCTAGCGGCAATGAGCAGTTCTTC
v_gene: TRBV4-3; d_gene: NA; j_gene: TRBJ1-2; abundance: once; len: 15; CDR3aa: CASSQGEARVYGYTF; CDR3nt: TGCGCCAGCAGCCAGGGGGAGGCAAGGGTCTATGGCTACACCTTC
v_gene: TRBV7-6; d_gene: TRBD2; j_gene: TRBJ2-1; abundance: once; len: 15; CDR3aa: CASRDRAGGNNEQFF; CDR3nt: TGTGCCAGCAGAGACCGAGCGGGAGGTAATAATGAGCAGTTCTTC
v_gene: TRBV7-2; d_gene: NA; j_gene: TRBJ1-4; abundance: few; len: 14; CDR3aa: CASSSGAGQEKLFF; CDR3nt: TGTGCCAGCAGCTCCGGGGCCGGCCAGGAAAAACTGTTTTTT
v_gene: TRBV5-1; d_gene: NA; j_gene: TRBJ2-5; abundance: NA; len: 14; CDR3aa: CASSLGGEQETQYF; CDR3nt: TGCGCCAGCAGCTTGGGAGGGGAGCAAGAGACCCAGTACTTC
v_gene: TRBV27; d_gene: TRBD2; j_gene: TRBJ2-1; abundance: NA; len: 15; CDR3aa: CASGLAGGPTSEQFF; CDR3nt: TGTGCCAGCGGTTTGGCGGGAGGGCCCACCTCTGAGCAGTTCTTC
v_gene: TRBV19; d_gene: NA; j_gene: TRBJ1-1; abundance: NA; len: 15; CDR3aa: CASSIWAGLNTEAFF; CDR3nt: TGTGCCAGTAGTATATGGGCAGGACTGAACACTGAAGCTTTCTTT
v_gene: TRBV7-6; d_gene: TRBD1; j_gene: TRBJ1-3; abundance: NA; len: 16; CDR3aa: CASSLDVTGLGNTIYF; CDR3nt: TGTGCCAGCAGCTTAGACGTGACAGGGCTTGGAAACACCATATATTTT
v_gene: TRBV6-4; d_gene: TRBD2; j_gene: TRBJ2-7; abundance: NA; len: 14; CDR3aa: CASSVASGPYEQYF; CDR3nt: TGTGCCAGCAGTGTGGCTAGCGGCCCCTACGAGCAGTACTTC
v_gene: TRBV30; d_gene: NA; j_gene: TRBJ2-7; abundance: NA; len: 13; CDR3aa: CAWSGDGVYEQYF; CDR3nt: TGTGCCTGGTCCGGGGACGGCGTCTACGAGCAGTACTTC